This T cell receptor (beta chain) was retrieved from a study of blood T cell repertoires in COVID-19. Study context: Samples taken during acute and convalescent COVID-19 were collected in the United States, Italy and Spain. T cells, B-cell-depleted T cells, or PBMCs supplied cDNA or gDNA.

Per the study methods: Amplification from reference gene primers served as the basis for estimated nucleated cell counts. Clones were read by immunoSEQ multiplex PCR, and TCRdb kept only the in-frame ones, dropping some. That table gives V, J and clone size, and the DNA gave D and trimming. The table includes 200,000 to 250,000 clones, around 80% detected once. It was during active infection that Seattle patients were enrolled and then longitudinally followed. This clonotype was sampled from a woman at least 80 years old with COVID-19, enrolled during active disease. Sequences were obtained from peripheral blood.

CDR3 bases: TGTGCCAGCCGACAGGGGACTGAAGCTTTCTTT. Protein product: CASRQGTEAFF. The chain links TRBV2 to TRBJ1-1; 8 bases are shared with TRBD1. After removal of 8 bases from V and 5 bases from J, the junction contained 1 base not matched to a gene. CDR3 size: 11 residues. CDR1 and CDR2 (germline): SNHLY, FYNNEI. The full variable domain, rest sourced from reference TRBV2 and TRBJ1-1, is EPEVTQTPSHQVTQMGQEVILRCVPISNHLYFYWYRQILGQKVEFLVSFYNNEISEKSEIFDDQFSVERPDGSNFTLKIRSTKLEDSAMYFCASRQGTEAFFGQGTRLTVV.